The TCR beta chain described here comes from a study of T-cell memory formation after mild COVID-19 (TCRdb year 2021). Context from the whole study: TCR sequence clusters from the two donors were largely donor specific. Two young, previously healthy adult volunteers made up the cohort, one male and one female. T-cell clones expanding and contracting after mild COVID-19 in two donors were tracked by longitudinal TCRalpha and TCRbeta repertoire sequencing. On the study overall, not on this receptor specifically: Clones that contracted from day 15 to 85 showed balanced CD4/CD8 phenotypes, whereas a second wave of clones that expanded from day 15 to 37 leaned towards CD4+. Contracting CD4+ clones appeared mostly in the CM and EM memory subsets, whereas CD8+ clones were enriched in EMRA. Some responding clones were detected in pre-infection memory, which suggested that pre-existing cross-reactive memory T cells had joined the SARS-CoV-2 response. SARS-CoV-2 specificity of the second-wave clones peaking on day 37 was not confirmed. The study covered only two mild cases, and larger cohorts including severe cases with pre-infection samples were considered necessary.

This clonotype was seen more than once but under ten times. Its antigen is unknown. No much larger clonotype is one base removed from it; base qualities were not supplied. TCRdb shows the sequencer as Illumina NovaSeq 6000. Using 5'RACE with constant-segment primers, TCRalpha and TCRbeta cDNA libraries were constructed, with sample barcodes and unique molecular identifiers added in the process. RNA was extracted from every sample with Trizol reagent. Amplification of the libraries took two PCR steps, and the second step added a second sample barcode plus Illumina TruSeq adapters. The libraries were sequenced on an Illumina NovaSeq using 2 x 150 bp paired-end reads. Regarding the original processing steps: The reads were demultiplexed and collapsed into UMI-guided consensus sequences using migec v1.2.7. Using mixcr v2.1.11, UMI consensuses were aligned to TRA and TRB V and J templates and then assembled into clonotypes. A clonotype was counted as expanded or contracted only when both edgeR and NoisET called the clonotype significant, with the noise models trained on biological replicates. For edgeR calls, the cutoffs were a false discovery rate-adjusted p below 0.01 and a log2 fold-change threshold of 1. As an exploratory analysis of dynamics, max-normalized trajectories of the 1000 most abundant clonotypes were examined by PCA with hierarchical clustering. Separately sequenced CD4+ and CD8+ repertoires were used to assign the CD4 or CD8 phenotype of responding clones. TCRdb reworked the public reads: Q25 trimming with fastp, MiXCR clone assembly, productive beta chains retained. For every CDR3 protein sequence, its rows merge into one entry that carries the most common genes and DNA. TCRdb, not the authors, supplied the V and J calls. The sample profile shows some 64,000 distinct CDR3 sequences; approximately 9% of them were found once. 1% to 1.4% of the sample is held by the ten biggest clonotypes.

CDR1 KGHSH and CDR2 LQKENI are derived from the germline V gene. The V end loses 10 bases and the J end loses 4 bases, and a stretch of 22 bases separates them. The CDR3 numbers 15 residues from cysteine through phenylalanine. Solely the CDR3 DNA is kept, with 45 bases framed from the first base. PBMCs were isolated by Ficoll-Paque density gradient centrifugation. Sequencing was performed on PBMCs or a T cell subset sorted from them (not recorded which). This sequence uses TRBV18 and TRBJ1-1; a confident D gene designation cannot be given. The sequence derives from a man between 18 and 35 years old who had mild COVID-19 (a few samples of this study predate the infection). The sample titles of this study are shuffled in the database, so cell type and time point are left out; the donor was told from shared clones. The CDR3 reads as follows: CATRPPAVGGTEAFF. The sequence in DNA is TGTGCCACCAGACCGCCGGCGGTCGGTGGCACTGAAGCTTTCTTT.